These 8 T cell receptor beta chains were sequenced from one sample in a study of Ad26.COV2.S vaccination and SARS-CoV-2 variants. Treatment reported: some 19 received Ad26.COV2.S at low or high dose, single or two shots; roughly 5 received placebo; per-sample allocation not given. At day 63 after the first vaccine or placebo injection, samples were drawn. Generated by immunoSEQ multiplex PCR, the TCRdb table keeps only in-frame clones and is missing some. The sample comprises roughly 350,000 clones, 75% to 90% of which are singletons, and 9.5% to 12% rests with the top ten. Sequenced here: peripheral blood, sampled in a trial of Ad26.COV2.S vaccine versus placebo. These receptor sequences come from a person between 18 and 59 years old who received the Ad26.COV2.S COVID-19 vaccine or a placebo.

V gene TRBV29-1 combines with J gene TRBJ2-2, with TRBD2 identical over 7 bases. The CDR3 covers 14 residues. With 4 bases clipped from V and 3 bases from J, the junction kept 5 bases outside the gene matches. CDR1 and CDR2 (germline): SQVTM, ANQGSEA. CDR3 bases: TGCAGCGTTGCCATGGGGAGGGACACCGGGGAGCTGTTTTTT. Amino acid sequence: CSVAMGRDTGELFF.

J is TRBJ2-7 and V is TRBV2; tentatively, D is TRBD2 (6 bases). Trimming removed 2 bases at V and 5 bases at J, with 13 bases between. Germline V gene sequence: CDR1 SNHLY, CDR2 FYNNEI. This CDR3 spans 14 amino acids. For the CDR3, the DNA is TGTGCCAGCAGTGAAAGGGTGGGGGGACACGAGCAGTACTTC. Its translation: CASSERVGGHEQYF.

This rearrangement joins TRBV6-6 to TRBJ2-5, with 11 bases fitting TRBD1. The CDR3 is 15 amino acids. Germline trimming cut 7 bases from V and 6 bases from J; bases unmatched to any gene: 10. Germline assignment: CDR1 MNHNY and CDR2 SVGAGI (reference sequence). CDR3 nucleotides: TGTGCCAGCATGGGGGGGACAGGGGGTGTGCAGACCCAGTACTTC. Amino acids: CASMGGTGGVQTQYF.

This chain uses TRBV4-3 with TRBJ1-2; unclear D gene. CDR1 is LGHNA and CDR2 is YSLEER in the germline V gene. The CDR3 totals 15 residues. Trimming took 1 base from V and 8 from J, leaving 17 bases between them. The CDR3 DNA follows: TGCGCCAGCAGCCAAGGGGGTGGACTTAATCTGGGCTACACCTTC. Its translation is CASSQGGGLNLGYTF.

This clone was counted once. The CDR3 here is CSVDGSGGKKSYNEQFF. CDR3 DNA: TGCAGCGTTGACGGTAGCGGGGGGAAAAAATCCTACAATGAGCAGTTCTTC. The V call is TRBV29-1, the J call TRBJ2-1, with 10 bases that match TRBD2. The V gene's germline CDR1 is SQVTM and CDR2 ANQGSEA. This CDR3 comprises 17 residues. V gave up 3 bases and J gave up 1 base; unmatched junction bases: 9.

The CDR3 region is CASSTAGGITNEKLFF. The CDR3 nucleotides read TGTGCCAGCAGCACCGCCGGAGGGATAACTAATGAAAAACTGTTTTTT. The chain has TRBV7-8 and TRBJ1-4; the D is unclear. The CDR3 has 16 amino acids. CDR1 SGHVS and CDR2 FQNEAQ come from the germline V gene. Trimming took off 5 bases at V and 1 base at J, with 14 bases between the two ends. The variable domain in full, completed from reference TRBV7-8 and TRBJ1-4, reads GAGVSQSPRYKVAKRGQDVALRCDPISGHVSLFWYQQALGQGPEFLTYFQNEAQLDKSGLPSDRFFAERPEGSVSTLKIQRTQQEDSAVYLCASSTAGGITNEKLFFGSGTQLSVL.

The chain joins TRBV29-1 to TRBJ2-1; 11 bases are shared with TRBD2. The V and J ends lost 7 bases and 4 bases, in that order; junction bases with no gene match: 9. The CDR3 totals 15 residues. From germline, CDR1 is SQVTM and CDR2 ANQGSEA. CDR3: CSASLSSGGYNEQFF. CDR3 sequence (DNA): TGCAGCGCCAGTTTGTCTAGCGGGGGGTACAATGAGCAGTTCTTC.

The chain employs TRBV7-2 and TRBJ2-1; D may correspond to TRBD1 or TRBD2 (5 bases each). Trimming stripped 0 bases from V and 9 bases from J, with 9 bases between. Germline loops: CDR1 SGHTA, CDR2 FQGNSA. This CDR3 is built from 13 residues. The CDR3 protein is CASSLAWGTEQFF. The CDR3 coding sequence is TGTGCCAGCAGCTTAGCGTGGGGGACTGAGCAGTTCTTC.